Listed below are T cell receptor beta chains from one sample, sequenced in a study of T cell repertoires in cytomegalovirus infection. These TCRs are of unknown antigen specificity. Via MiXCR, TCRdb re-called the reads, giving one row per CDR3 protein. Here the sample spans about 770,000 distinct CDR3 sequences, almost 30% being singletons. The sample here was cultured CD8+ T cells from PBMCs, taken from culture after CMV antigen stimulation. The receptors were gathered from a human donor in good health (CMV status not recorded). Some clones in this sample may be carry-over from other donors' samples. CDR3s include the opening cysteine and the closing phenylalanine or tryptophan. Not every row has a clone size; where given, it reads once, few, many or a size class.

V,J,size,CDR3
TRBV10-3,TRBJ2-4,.,CAISDGGPWQGQYF
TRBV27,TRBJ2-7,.,CASKKTAGLEYEQYF
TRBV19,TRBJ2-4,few,CASSPVTGALAKNIQYF
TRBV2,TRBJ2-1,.,CASSEGVLAGGDEQFF
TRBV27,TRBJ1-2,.,CASSYQLNYGYTF
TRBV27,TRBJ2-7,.,CASISGSYEQYF
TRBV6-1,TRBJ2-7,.,CASSELLYEQYF
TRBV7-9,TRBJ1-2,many,CASSLGTGGGYTF
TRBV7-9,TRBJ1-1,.,CASSPGAGVAFF
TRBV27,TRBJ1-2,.,CATRLIGTDYGYTF
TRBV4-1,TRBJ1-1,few,CASSQGIRTNTEAFF
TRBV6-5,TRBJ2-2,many,CASSYFGLAGVANTGELFF
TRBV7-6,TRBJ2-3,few,CASSHTSGTTDTQYF
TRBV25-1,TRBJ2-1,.,CASSDPPVNEQFF
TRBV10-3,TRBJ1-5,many,CAIREGPGNQPQHF
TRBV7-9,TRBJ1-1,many,CASSIMTGVMTEAFF
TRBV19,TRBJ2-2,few,CASNVNTGELFF
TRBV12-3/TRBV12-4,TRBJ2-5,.,CASSPTGEGETQYF
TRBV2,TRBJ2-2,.,CASRPAISGAGELFF
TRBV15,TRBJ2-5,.,CATSSEGASVQETQYF
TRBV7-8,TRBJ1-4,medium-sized,CASSLLRGETNEKLFF
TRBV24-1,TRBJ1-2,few,CATSGVQFNYGYTF
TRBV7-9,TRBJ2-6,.,CASSFPASGAPSGANVLTF
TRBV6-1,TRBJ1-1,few,CASSVRTGVTEAFF
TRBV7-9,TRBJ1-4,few,CASSTYRGEDREKLFF
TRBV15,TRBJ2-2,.,CATARYRANTGELFF
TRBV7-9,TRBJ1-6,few,CASRRSGNLYNSPLHF
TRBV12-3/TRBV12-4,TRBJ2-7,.,CASGDSPYEQYF
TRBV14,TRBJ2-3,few,CASSQVAGQLSDTQYF
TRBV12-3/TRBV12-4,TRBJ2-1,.,CASSSTGSWNNEQFF
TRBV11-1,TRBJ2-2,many,CASSPGTGAGELFF
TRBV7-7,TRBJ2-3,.,CASSRTSGFTDTQYF
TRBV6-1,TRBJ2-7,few,CASSQGLPYEQYF
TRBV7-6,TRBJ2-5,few,CASRLGQDLLETQYF
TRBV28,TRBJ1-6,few,CASSSPIGRGGHSPLHF
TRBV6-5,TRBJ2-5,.,CASSPRIAQETQYF
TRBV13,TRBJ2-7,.,CASSPRGVSRDEQYF
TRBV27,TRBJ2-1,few,CASIIAGGTYNEQFF
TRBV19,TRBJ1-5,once,CASMPEANQPQHF
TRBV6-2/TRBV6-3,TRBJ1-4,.,CASRPSTDDGPQLFF
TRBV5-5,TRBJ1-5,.,CASSFQAPLFSNQPQHF
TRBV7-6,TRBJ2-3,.,CASSSHREGGTDTQYF
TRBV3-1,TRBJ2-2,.,CASSPGLSRGGELFF
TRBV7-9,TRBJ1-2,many,CASNLQEGGYTF
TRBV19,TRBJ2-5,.,CASSIRLWGGGTLQETQYF
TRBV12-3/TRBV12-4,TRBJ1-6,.,CASSFNQGATPLHF
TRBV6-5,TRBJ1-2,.,CASSYIQGGGYTF
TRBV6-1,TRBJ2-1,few,CASSERYSTYNEQFF
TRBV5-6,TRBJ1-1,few,CASSLSGGLTEAFF
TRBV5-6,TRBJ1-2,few,CASSLGQLGRGYTF
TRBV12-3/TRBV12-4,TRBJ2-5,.,CASRAIYQETQYF
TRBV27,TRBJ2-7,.,CASTSGLEQYF
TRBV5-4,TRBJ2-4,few,CASSLEDSEAKNIQYF
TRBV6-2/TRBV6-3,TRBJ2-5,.,CASSYSTRGGETQYF
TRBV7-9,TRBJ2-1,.,CASSSRQESSYNEQFF
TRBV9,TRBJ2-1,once,CASSAKTSPYNEQFF
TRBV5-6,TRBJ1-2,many,CASSLDRAGYTF